This T cell receptor (beta chain) is from a study of blood T cell repertoires in COVID-19. Sequencing was performed with immunoSEQ multiplex PCR; in TCRdb, only in-frame clones are kept and a portion is missing. The sample shows around 140,000 clones, around 87% of them seen only once. V dropped 4 bases and J dropped 2; count of bases not matched to a gene: 5. The CDR3 covers 16 residues. Germline CDR1 reads SGHNT; CDR2 reads YYREEE (reference sequence). A few counts support this clone. The receptor comes from a man aged 18-30 years with COVID-19, enrolled during active disease. The chain carries TRBV5-4 and TRBJ2-2, with 10 positions matching TRBD1. Sequenced material: peripheral blood. DNA of the CDR3: TGTGCCAGCAGCCCAAAGACAGGGGGCAACACCGGGGAGCTGTTTTTT. Its translation is CASSPKTGGNTGELFF.